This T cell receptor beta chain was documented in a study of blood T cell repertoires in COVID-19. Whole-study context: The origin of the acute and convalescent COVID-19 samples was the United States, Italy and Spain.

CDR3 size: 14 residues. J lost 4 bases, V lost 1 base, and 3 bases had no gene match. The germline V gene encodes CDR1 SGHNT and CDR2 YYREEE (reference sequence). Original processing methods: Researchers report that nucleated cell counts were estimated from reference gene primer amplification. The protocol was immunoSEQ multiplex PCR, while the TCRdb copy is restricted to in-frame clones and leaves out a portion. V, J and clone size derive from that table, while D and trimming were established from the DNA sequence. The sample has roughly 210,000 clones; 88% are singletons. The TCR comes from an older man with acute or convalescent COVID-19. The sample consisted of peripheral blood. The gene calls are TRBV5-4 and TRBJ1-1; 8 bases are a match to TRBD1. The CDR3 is CASSLTGGLTEAFF. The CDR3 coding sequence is TGTGCCAGCAGCTTGACAGGGGGTCTCACTGAAGCTTTCTTT.